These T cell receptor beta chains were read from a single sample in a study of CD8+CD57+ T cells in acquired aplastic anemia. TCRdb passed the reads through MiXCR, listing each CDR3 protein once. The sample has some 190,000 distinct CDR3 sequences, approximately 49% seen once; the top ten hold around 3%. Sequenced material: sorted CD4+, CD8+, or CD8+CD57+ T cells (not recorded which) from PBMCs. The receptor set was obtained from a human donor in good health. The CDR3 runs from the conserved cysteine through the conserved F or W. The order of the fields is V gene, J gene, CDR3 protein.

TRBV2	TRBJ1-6	CASSKTGYDSPLHF
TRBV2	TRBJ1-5	CASSEGGVNQPQHF
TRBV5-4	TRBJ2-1	CASSSRVSGAYNEQFF
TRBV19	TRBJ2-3	CASSISGSSTDTQCF
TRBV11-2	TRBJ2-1	CASSWGLAEISSYNEQFF
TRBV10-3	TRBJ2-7	CASTGAYEQYF
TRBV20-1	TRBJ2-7	CSARSGGEAYEQYF
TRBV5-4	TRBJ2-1	CASSSDNEQFF
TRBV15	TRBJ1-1	CATSRDSGARAFF
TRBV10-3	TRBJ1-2	CAIRGERASYGYTF
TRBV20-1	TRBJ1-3	CSAKPDRNSGNTIYF
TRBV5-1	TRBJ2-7	CASSGDQDGTAYEQYF
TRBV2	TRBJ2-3	CASSDLKRVPDTQYF
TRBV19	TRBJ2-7	CASSKAEITAEQYF
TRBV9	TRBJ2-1	CASSVASLANNEQFF
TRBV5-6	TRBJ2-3	CASSPPSGADTQYF
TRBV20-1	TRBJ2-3	CSARALEGTHYTQYF
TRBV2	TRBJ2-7	CASSFGSYEQYF
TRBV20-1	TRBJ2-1	CSASALAGGDYNEQFF
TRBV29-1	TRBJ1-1	CSGGGRRDRGEMNTEAFF
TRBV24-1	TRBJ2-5	CATSDFWETQYF
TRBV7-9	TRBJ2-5	CASSLVGETQYF
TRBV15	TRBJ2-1	CATSGGLAGVYNEQFF
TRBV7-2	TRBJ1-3	CASSPRNTIYF
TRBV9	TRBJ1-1	CASSVAGTGTEAFF
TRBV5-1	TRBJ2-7	CASSLVAGNYEQYF
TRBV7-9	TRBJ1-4	CASSLAPGVIEKLFF
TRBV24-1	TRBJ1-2	CATSDFRGAGYTF
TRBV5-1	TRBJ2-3	CASRLDPSSTDTQYF
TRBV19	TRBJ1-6	CASSTGTGVNSPLHF
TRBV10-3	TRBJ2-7	CAISEPGQGVDEQYF
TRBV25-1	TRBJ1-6	CASSAWDRGSPLHF
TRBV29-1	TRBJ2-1	CSVTGDYNEQFF
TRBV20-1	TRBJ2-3	CSATERGGGTDTQYF
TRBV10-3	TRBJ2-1	CAIAGLAGYNEQFF
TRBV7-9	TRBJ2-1	CASSNNRDNEQFF
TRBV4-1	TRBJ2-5	CTSSPQGTETQYF
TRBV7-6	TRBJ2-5	CASSSYFQETQYF
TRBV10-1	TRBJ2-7	CASDIIRGGPYEQYF
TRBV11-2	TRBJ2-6	CASSPGQGYSGANVLTF
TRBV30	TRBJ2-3	CAWNSEGDTQYF
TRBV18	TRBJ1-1	CASSPPLQGLENTEAFF
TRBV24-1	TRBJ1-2	CATSDGVGYTF
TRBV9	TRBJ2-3	CASSRGTATDTQYF
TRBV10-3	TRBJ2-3	CAISDTGLADTQYF
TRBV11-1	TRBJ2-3	CASSPQTSGELSTDTQYF
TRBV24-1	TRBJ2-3	CATSDPGQGTDTQYF
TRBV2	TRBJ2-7	CASSERQGGLYF
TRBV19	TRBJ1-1	CASRRGTSGSTEAFF
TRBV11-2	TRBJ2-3	CASSTNPMTSYSTDTQYF